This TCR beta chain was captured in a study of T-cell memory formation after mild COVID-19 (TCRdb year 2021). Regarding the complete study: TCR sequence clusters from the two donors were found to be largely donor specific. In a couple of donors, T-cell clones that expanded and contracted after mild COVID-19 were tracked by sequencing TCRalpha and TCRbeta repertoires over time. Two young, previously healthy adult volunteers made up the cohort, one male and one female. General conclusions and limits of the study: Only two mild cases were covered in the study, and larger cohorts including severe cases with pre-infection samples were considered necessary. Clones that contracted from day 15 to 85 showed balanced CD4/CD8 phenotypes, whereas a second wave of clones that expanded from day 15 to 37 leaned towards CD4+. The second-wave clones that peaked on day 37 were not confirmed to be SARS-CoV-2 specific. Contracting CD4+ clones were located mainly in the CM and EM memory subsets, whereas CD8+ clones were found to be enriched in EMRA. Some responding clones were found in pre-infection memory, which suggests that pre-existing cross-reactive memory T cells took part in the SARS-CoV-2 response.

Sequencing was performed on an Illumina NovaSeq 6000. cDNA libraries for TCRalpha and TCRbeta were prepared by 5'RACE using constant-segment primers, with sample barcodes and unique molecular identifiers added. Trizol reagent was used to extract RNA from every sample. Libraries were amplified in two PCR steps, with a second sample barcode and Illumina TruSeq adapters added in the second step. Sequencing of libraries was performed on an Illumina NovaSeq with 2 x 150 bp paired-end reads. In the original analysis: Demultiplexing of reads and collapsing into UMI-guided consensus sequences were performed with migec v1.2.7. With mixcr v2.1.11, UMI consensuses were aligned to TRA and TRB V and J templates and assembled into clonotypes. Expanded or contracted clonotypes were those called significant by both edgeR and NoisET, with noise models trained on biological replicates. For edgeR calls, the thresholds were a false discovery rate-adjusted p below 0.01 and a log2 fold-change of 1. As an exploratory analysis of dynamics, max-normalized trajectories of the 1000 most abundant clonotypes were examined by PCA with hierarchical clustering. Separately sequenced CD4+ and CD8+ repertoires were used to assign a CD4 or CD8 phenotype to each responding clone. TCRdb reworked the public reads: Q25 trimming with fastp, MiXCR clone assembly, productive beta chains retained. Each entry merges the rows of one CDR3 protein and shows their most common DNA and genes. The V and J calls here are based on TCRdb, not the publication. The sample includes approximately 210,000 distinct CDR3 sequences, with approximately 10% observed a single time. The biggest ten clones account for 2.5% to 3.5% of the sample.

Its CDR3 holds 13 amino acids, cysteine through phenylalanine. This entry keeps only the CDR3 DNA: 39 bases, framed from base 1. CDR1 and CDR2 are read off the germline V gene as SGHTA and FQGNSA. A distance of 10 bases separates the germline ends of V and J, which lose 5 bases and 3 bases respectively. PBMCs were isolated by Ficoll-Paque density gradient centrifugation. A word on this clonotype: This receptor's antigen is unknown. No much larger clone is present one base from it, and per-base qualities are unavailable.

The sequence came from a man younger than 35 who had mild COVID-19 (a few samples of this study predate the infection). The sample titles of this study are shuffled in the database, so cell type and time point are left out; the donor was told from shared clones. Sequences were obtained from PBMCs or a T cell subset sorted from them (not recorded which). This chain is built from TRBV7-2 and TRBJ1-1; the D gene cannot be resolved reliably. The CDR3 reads CASSAMTDTEAFF. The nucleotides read TGTGCCAGCAGCGCTATGACCGACACTGAAGCTTTCTTT.